This T cell receptor beta chain was documented in a study of blood T cell repertoires in COVID-19 (dated by TCRdb to the early 2020s). Background on the whole study: Samples covering the acute and convalescent phases of COVID-19 were provided by collaborators in the United States, Italy and Spain. The prospective study material was composed of cDNA or gDNA derived from T cells, B-cell-depleted T cells, or PBMCs. Deeply sampled blood TCRbeta repertoires from subjects exposed to, actively infected with, or recovered from COVID-19 were included in the dataset. The repertoires were made available in a free public database intended to serve as a resource for research on the immune response to SARS-CoV-2. Samples were obtained from the ongoing ImmuneRACE study (first 160 participants) and from 1,254 subjects provided by 6 global collaborators. The sample metadata nearly always contained a de-identified subject ID, COVID-19 status, age in years and sex. HLA class I and class II types, where available, came from metadata supplied by the sample provider rather than from assay-based typing.

Each collaborating institution followed its own protocols to collect whole blood in K2EDTA tubes. For TCRbeta analysis, collaborators shipped samples in one of three forms: frozen whole blood, isolated PBMCs, or DNA extracted from either of those sample types. TCRbeta CDR3 regions were amplified from genomic DNA using the immunoSEQ Assay, a bias-controlled multiplex PCR. From the authors' description of their analysis: The number of nucleated cells in each sample was estimated from the amplification of reference gene primers within the assay. To quantify the absolute abundance of each unique TCRbeta CDR3 rearrangement, sequence reads were collapsed and filtered. For each sample, productive Simpson clonality was calculated as the square root of Simpson's diversity index across productive rearrangements. In TCRdb, the immuneACCESS table is reduced to in-frame sequences with V and J assigned. These tables do not hold every clone; where another copy was compared, an unresolved V gene accounts for under half, and the others remain unexplained. The DNA was the basis for D and trimming; V, J and clone size are from that table. The sample profile shows roughly 150,000 clones; roughly 90% of them were found once. Of the sample, less than 3% is held by the ten largest clones.

The CDR3, from cysteine to phenylalanine, totals 13 residues. The read is trimmed to its CDR3 DNA, 39 bases read in frame from base 1. V is clipped by 3 bases and J by 1 base, and the sequence between their germline boundaries is 6 bases long. CDR1 and CDR2 are drawn from the germline V gene: SGHDT, YYEEEE. As to this clone: Its antigen remains unidentified. No base quality values were provided; no much bigger clone lies one nucleotide off.

The research as a whole found: The amount of clinical and demographic metadata varied by source and participant and was provided uncurated.

The rearrangement joined TRBV5-6 to TRBJ2-3, with the D segment identity uncertain. This sequence originates from a man between 60 and 70 years old with acute or convalescent COVID-19. Sequencing was carried out using peripheral blood. Here is the DNA: TGTGCCAGCAGCTCCAGGCGCACAGATACGCAGTATTTT. Translated, this gives CASSSRRTDTQYF.